The sequence of this T cell receptor beta chain was determined in a study of cytomegalovirus exposure and HLA in healthy donors. Trimming pared 3 bases from V and 6 bases from J, leaving 8 bases between. The germline gives CDR1 LGHNA, CDR2 YSLEER. This CDR3 contains 13 residues. Amplification used 60 Vbeta primers and 13 Jbeta primers. Profiled with immunoSEQ multiplex PCR; TCRdb holds only in-frame clones, not every one. The top ten clones hold more than 0.9% of a sample with 120,000 to 150,000 clones, about three quarters of them seen once. Sequencing was performed on PBMCs. The chain employs TRBV4-3 and TRBJ2-2; no clear D gene. This clonotype was sampled from a male donor in good health and CMV-seropositive. CDR3 loop: CASSQAIPGELFF. The CDR3 nucleotides are TGCGCCAGCAGCCAGGCCATACCCGGGGAGCTGTTTTTT.